The TCR beta chain under discussion was sequenced for a study of CD8+ T cells in alopecia areata. General observations from the study: Lesional scalp, especially alopecia totalis/universalis, showed higher clonality than normal scalp.

Of note for this clone: Its antigen is not known.

cDNA reverse transcribed from extracted RNA served as the sequencing template. Measured with immunoSEQ multiplex PCR; TCRdb has only the in-frame clones, and not every one. Among about 250,000 clones listed, approximately 61% were seen once. CDR1 is SGHTA and CDR2 is FQGNSA in the germline V gene. The V end was cut by 4 bases, the J end by 8 bases, with 14 bases between. This CDR3 is 14 amino acids long. The sequenced sample was CD4+ T cells sorted from blood, obtained at week 0. The sequence derives from a human donor with alopecia areata. V usage is TRBV7-2 and J usage is TRBJ1-4, with D uncertain. Written as DNA, the CDR3 is TGTGCCAGCAGCTCCAGAGGGAGAAGGGAAAAACTGTTTTTT. Translating it yields CASSSRGRREKLFF.